What follows is one T cell receptor (beta chain) and its context. Its antigen remains unidentified. Germline V gene lookup returns CDR1 SGHRS and CDR2 YFSETQ. V was clipped by 0 bases and J by 3 bases, with 3 bases between them. The CDR3 is 12 residues long. Overall study findings and caveats: Tumor-infiltrating Treg TCR alpha and beta sequences overlapped most with tumor naive CD4+ T cells, then blood naive.

MiXCR was run by TCRdb on the 5' RACE reads, yielding one entry per CDR3 protein. Of nearly 40,000 distinct CDR3 sequences in the sample, 15% to 20% were seen once. The chain uses TRBV5-1 and TRBJ1-1; no clear D gene. The receptor comes from a female donor with breast cancer. The specimen was naive CD4+ T cells sorted from a lymph node. Subset given: naive CD4+ T cells, CD4+CD45RA+CD25-. CDR3 loop: CASSLGDTEAFF. CDR3 nucleotides: TGCGCCAGCAGCTTGGGGGACACTGAAGCTTTCTTT.